This T cell receptor (beta chain) is from a study of immune heterogeneity within non-small cell lung tumors. Bulk tumor genomic DNA was the template, and each sample received approximately 0.65 ug. Several spatially distant biopsies were obtained per primary tumor intraoperatively. These patients got curative surgery after being newly diagnosed with untreated non-small cell lung cancer. A multiplex PCR containing 32 V primers and 13 J primers was used to amplify TCR beta CDR3. From the multiplex PCR reads, TCRdb called clonotypes with MiXCR, one entry per CDR3 protein. The table has 2,500 to 3,500 distinct CDR3 sequences, around two fifths seen once. Within the sample, this clonotype is medium-sized. The germline V gene encodes CDR1 ENHRY and CDR2 SYGVKD. Between the trimmed V and J ends, which lost 8 bases and 5 bases, there was a span of 18 bases. The CDR3 length is 15 residues.

Sequences were obtained from lung tumor tissue. The TCR comes from a woman between 45 and 60 years old with non-small cell lung cancer. The genes are TRBV10-3 and TRBJ1-4; D unclear. In DNA, the CDR3 is TGTGCCATCGCCGAAAACAGTGCGGTCAATGAAAAACTGTTTTTT. The encoded protein is CAIAENSAVNEKLFF.